The rows below give T cell receptor beta chains drawn from one sample of a study of blood T cell repertoires in COVID-19. Sequencing was performed with immunoSEQ multiplex PCR; in TCRdb, only in-frame clones are kept and a portion is missing. The profile covers about 100,000 clones, with about nine tenths appearing a single time and around 2% taken by the ten largest. The specimen was peripheral blood. These receptor sequences come from a woman between 50 and 59 years old with COVID-19, enrolled during active disease. The CDR3 runs from the conserved cysteine through the conserved F or W. Each record gives: D gene, J gene, V gene, CDR3 protein, CDR3 DNA. The D gene is left open where the match is weak.

D gene: -
J gene: TRBJ2-2
V gene: TRBV3-1/TRBV3-2
CDR3 protein: CASSQVRGDTGELFF
CDR3 DNA: TGTGCCAGCAGCCAAGTCAGGGGTGACACCGGGGAGCTGTTTTTT

D gene: TRBD1
J gene: TRBJ2-3
V gene: TRBV4-1
CDR3 protein: CASSKGQGADTQYF
CDR3 DNA: TGCGCCAGCAGCAAGGGACAGGGGGCAGATACGCAGTATTTT

D gene: TRBD1
J gene: TRBJ1-2
V gene: TRBV12-3/TRBV12-4
CDR3 protein: CASKGASDGYTF
CDR3 DNA: TGTGCCAGCAAGGGGGCCTCGGATGGCTACACCTTC

D gene: -
J gene: TRBJ1-2
V gene: TRBV29-1
CDR3 protein: CSVERSDYGYTF
CDR3 DNA: TGCAGCGTTGAACGTTCGGACTATGGCTACACCTTC

D gene: -
J gene: TRBJ2-7
V gene: TRBV6-1
CDR3 protein: CASSEAAGYEQYF
CDR3 DNA: TGTGCCAGCAGTGAAGCCGCAGGGTACGAGCAGTACTTC

D gene: -
J gene: TRBJ1-4
V gene: TRBV7-8
CDR3 protein: CASSSQGGTNEKLFF
CDR3 DNA: TGTGCCAGCAGCTCCCAAGGGGGAACTAATGAAAAACTGTTTTTT

D gene: -
J gene: TRBJ1-3
V gene: TRBV6-2/TRBV6-3
CDR3 protein: CASSFPPGAILNHGNTIYF
CDR3 DNA: TGTGCCAGCAGTTTCCCGCCAGGCGCCATTCTAAATCATGGAAACACCATATATTTT

D gene: -
J gene: TRBJ1-1
V gene: TRBV12-5
CDR3 protein: CASGLSPDSEAFF
CDR3 DNA: TGTGCTAGTGGTTTGTCTCCCGACAGTGAAGCTTTCTTT

D gene: TRBD1
J gene: TRBJ1-2
V gene: TRBV12-5
CDR3 protein: CASGPDRAALYGYTF
CDR3 DNA: TGTGCTAGTGGTCCAGACAGGGCCGCTCTCTATGGCTACACCTTC

D gene: -
J gene: TRBJ1-5
V gene: TRBV19
CDR3 protein: CASSPPKGAQHF
CDR3 DNA: TGTGCCAGTAGCCCTCCCAAGGGGGCCCAGCATTTT

D gene: -
J gene: TRBJ1-6
V gene: TRBV9
CDR3 protein: CASSVNGNHGSPLHF
CDR3 DNA: TGTGCCAGCAGCGTAAATGGAAACCACGGGTCACCCCTCCACTTT

D gene: TRBD1
J gene: TRBJ1-2
V gene: TRBV19
CDR3 protein: CASSISSGQGTYGYTF
CDR3 DNA: TGTGCCAGTAGTATATCCTCGGGACAGGGGACCTATGGCTACACCTTC

D gene: TRBD1
J gene: TRBJ1-2
V gene: TRBV19
CDR3 protein: CASSVRQGDNYGYTF
CDR3 DNA: TGTGCCAGTAGTGTCCGACAGGGGGATAACTATGGCTACACCTTC

D gene: -
J gene: TRBJ1-6
V gene: TRBV4-1
CDR3 protein: CASSQVGGPNSPLHF
CDR3 DNA: TGCGCCAGCAGCCAAGTCGGAGGGCCGAATTCACCCCTCCACTTT

D gene: -
J gene: TRBJ1-5
V gene: TRBV19
CDR3 protein: CASKAGVPSQPQHF
CDR3 DNA: TGTGCCAGCAAAGCAGGGGTCCCAAGCCAGCCCCAGCATTTT